This TCR beta chain was captured in a study of early T cells in non-severe SARS-CoV-2 infection. The J segment lost 7 bases and the V segment lost 4 bases, leaving 1 base of the junction unmatched. The CDR3 loop spans 11 amino acids. Overall study findings and caveats: A preference for anti-spike CD8 responses marked VDJdb matching, which missed private and CD4 specificities.

Many counts were recorded for this clonotype. Its specificity is unknown. The library protocol tagged individual cDNA molecules with unique molecular identifiers. MiXCR, run by TCRdb on the 5' RACE reads, gives a single entry per CDR3 protein. The sample yields around 40,000 distinct CDR3 sequences, 5.5% to 7.5% seen once. This TCR was sampled from an adult who was a healthcare worker with PCR-confirmed SARS-CoV-2 infection or an uninfected control (not recorded which). The chain combines TRBV12-3 or TRBV12-4 with TRBJ2-7; 7 bases are a match to TRBD2. Sequencing used whole blood. CDR3 DNA: TGTGCCAGCAGTTCCGGGGGGGAGCAGTACTTC. Its translation is CASSSGGEQYF.